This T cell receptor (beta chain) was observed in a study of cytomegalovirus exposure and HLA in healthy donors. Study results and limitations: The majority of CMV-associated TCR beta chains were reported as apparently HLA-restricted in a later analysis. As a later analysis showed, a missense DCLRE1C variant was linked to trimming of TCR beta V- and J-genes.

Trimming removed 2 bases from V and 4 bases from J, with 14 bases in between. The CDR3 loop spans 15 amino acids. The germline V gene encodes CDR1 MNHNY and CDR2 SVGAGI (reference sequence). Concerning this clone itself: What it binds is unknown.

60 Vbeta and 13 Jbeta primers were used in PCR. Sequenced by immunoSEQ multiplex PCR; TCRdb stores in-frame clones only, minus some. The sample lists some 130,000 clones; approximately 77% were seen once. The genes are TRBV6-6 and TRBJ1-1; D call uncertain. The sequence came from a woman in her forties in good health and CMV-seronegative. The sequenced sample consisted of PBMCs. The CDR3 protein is CASSYLTAVGTEAFF. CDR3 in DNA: TGTGCCAGCAGTTACCTGACGGCGGTGGGCACTGAAGCTTTCTTT.